Presented here are 29 T cell receptor beta chains from one specimen sequenced in a study of T cell responses to AZD1222 COVID-19 vaccine. The method was immunoSEQ multiplex PCR; TCRdb's version includes in-frame clones alone and lacks a portion of them. The sample records 160,000 or so clones, approximately 90% being singletons. The source material was peripheral blood, sampled 28 days after the second dose of the MenACWY control vaccine. All receptors come from an adult who received the MenACWY meningococcal vaccine as a control.

This clone was counted once. V gene TRBV7-9 combines with J gene TRBJ2-1; maybe TRBD2 (6 bases). Trimming shortened V by 6 bases and J by 1 base, and 16 bases separated the two germline ends. The CDR3 consists of 16 residues. Germline V lookup: CDR1 SEHNR, CDR2 FQNEAQ (reference sequence). The CDR3 reads CASREGSGLSYNEQFF. CDR3 sequence (DNA): TGTGCCAGCAGAGAGGGTAGCGGACTTTCCTACAATGAGCAGTTCTTC.

The chain joins TRBV5-4 to TRBJ2-7; no reliable D call. Trimming removed 4 bases at V and 7 bases at J, with 18 bases between. Germline assignment: CDR1 SGHNT and CDR2 YYREEE (reference sequence). The CDR3 is 14 amino acids. CDR3 in DNA: TGTGCCAGCAGCAACGACATTCCTCCACAAGAGCAGTACTTC. This sequence encodes CASSNDIPPQEQYF.

This sequence joins TRBV6-2 or TRBV6-3 and TRBJ1-5, with 7 bases identical to TRBD1. The CDR3 length is 15 residues. Per germline, CDR1 MNHEY and CDR2 SVGEGT. Trimming at V came to 4 bases and at J to 4 bases, leaving 7 bases not matched to a gene. CDR3 coding DNA: TGTGCCAGCAGTTCCTCCAGCAGGGGGAATCAGCCCCAGCATTTT. This gives the protein CASSSSSRGNQPQHF.

The chain employs TRBV7-9 and TRBJ2-1, with D possibly called TRBD1 or TRBD2 (6 bases each). CDR3 length: 14 residues. Trimming cost V 0 bases and J 9 bases, with 12 bases left between them. CDR1 is SEHNR and CDR2 is FQNEAQ in the germline V gene (reference sequence). The CDR3 sequence is CASSLAQGRSEQFF. The CDR3 DNA is TGTGCCAGCAGCTTAGCGCAGGGGAGGAGTGAGCAGTTCTTC.

This chain connects TRBV3-1 (or the pseudogene TRBV3-2) to TRBJ1-2; TRBD1 matches at 7 bases. Germline-derived CDR1 and CDR2 are LGHDT and YNNKEL (reference sequence). This CDR3 comprises 13 residues. After removal of 4 bases from V and 5 bases from J, the junction contained 4 bases not matched to a gene. The CDR3 protein is CASSPGQLYGYTF. The DNA for the CDR3 is TGTGCCAGCAGCCCGGGACAGCTGTATGGCTACACCTTC.

The J gene is TRBJ2-1, the V gene TRBV10-3; 8 nucleotides agree with TRBD1. The CDR3 contains 14 residues. CDR1 and CDR2 (germline): ENHRY, SYGVKD. V trimming: 8 bases; J trimming: 3 bases; junction bases outside the gene matches: 6. Written as DNA, the CDR3 is TGTGCCATCGGCGGGACAGGAGACTACAATGAGCAGTTCTTC. Translating gives CAIGGTGDYNEQFF.

This chain uses TRBV7-9 with TRBJ1-6; 7 positions match TRBD1. Germline CDR1 reads SEHNR; CDR2 reads FQNEAQ (reference sequence). The CDR3 is made up of 16 amino acids. The junction had 9 bases not matched to a gene; V was cut back by 2 bases and J by 8 bases. The CDR3 loop is CASSLLIGRGDSPLHF. The CDR3 DNA follows: TGTGCCAGCAGCTTACTTATTGGCAGGGGGGATTCACCCCTCCACTTT.

The chain is built from TRBV27 and TRBJ2-3; 8 bases map to TRBD1. Germline V CDR1 and CDR2: MNHEY, SMNVEV (reference sequence). The CDR3 is made up of 11 amino acids. Trimming removed 3 bases from V and 10 bases from J; junction bases left unmatched: 0. CDR3 residues: CASSLGQAQYF. DNA of the CDR3: TGTGCCAGCAGTTTGGGACAGGCGCAGTATTTT.

This clone is a singleton in its sample. The genes are TRBV6-5 and TRBJ2-7, with 12 bases lining up with TRBD1. V dropped 5 bases and J dropped 5; count of bases not matched to a gene: 7. The CDR3 length is 15 residues. CDR1 and CDR2 (germline): MNHEY, SVGAGI. CDR3 region: CASSPGDRGRNEQYF. The CDR3 nucleotides are TGTGCCAGCAGTCCCGGGGACAGGGGGCGCAACGAGCAGTACTTC.

This rearrangement joins TRBV20-1 to TRBJ2-7; D possibly corresponds to TRBD2 (7 bases). Germline lookup yields CDR1 DFQATT and CDR2 SNEGSKA (reference sequence). This CDR3 spans 11 amino acids. The CDR3 DNA sequence: TGCGGGGGGGCTAGCTCCTACGAGCAGTACTTC. It yields the protein CGGASSYEQYF.

The chain carries TRBV11-2 and TRBJ1-3; possible D gene TRBD1, 5 bases. Per the germline V gene, CDR1 is SGHAT and CDR2 is FQNNGV. Trimming cost V 0 bases and J 4 bases, with 7 bases left between them. This CDR3 comprises 14 residues. Here the CDR3 DNA reads TGTGCCAGCAGCTTAGAGACAGCCGGAAACACCATATATTTT. It yields the protein CASSLETAGNTIYF.

V is TRBV18 and J is TRBJ2-7, with D unresolved. The CDR3 consists of 15 residues. Per germline, CDR1 KGHSH and CDR2 LQKENI. Trimming left V 0 bases short and J 0 bases short, with 9 bases between. CDR3 sequence: CASSPPNPSSYEQYF. The CDR3 DNA follows: TGTGCCAGCTCACCACCGAACCCAAGCTCCTACGAGCAGTACTTC.

The chain carries TRBV28 and TRBJ2-7; 9 bases match TRBD2. Germline trimming cut 5 bases from V and 2 bases from J; bases unmatched to any gene: 7. The CDR3 runs 15 residues. Per germline, CDR1 MDHEN and CDR2 SYDVKM. The DNA of the CDR3 is TGTGCCAGCAGTCCCCGTCTAGCGGGAACCTACGAGCAGTACTTC. This gives the protein CASSPRLAGTYEQYF.

J is TRBJ1-6 and V is TRBV4-3; possible D gene TRBD1, 5 bases. This CDR3 spans 17 amino acids. V was cut by 1 base and J by 5 bases, with 15 bases left in between. Germline V lookup: CDR1 LGHNA, CDR2 YSLEER. This chain's CDR3 is CASSQGEGPKDNSPLHF. The CDR3 region has the DNA TGCGCCAGCAGCCAAGGGGAGGGGCCAAAAGATAATTCACCCCTCCACTTT.

The chain links TRBV30 to TRBJ1-6; D unresolved. The V end was cut by 3 bases, the J end by 0 bases, with 15 bases between. The germline V gene encodes CDR1 GTSNPN and CDR2 SVGIG (reference sequence). The CDR3 runs 17 residues. CDR3: CAWRDYRESSYNSPLHF. In nucleotides, the CDR3 is TGTGCCTGGAGGGATTACAGAGAGAGCTCCTATAATTCACCCCTCCACTTT.

In this sample, this clone turned up once. The rearrangement uses TRBV27 and TRBJ2-3; D unclear. The CDR3 has 11 residues. Trimming took 7 bases from V and 6 from J, leaving 8 bases between them. CDR1 MNHEY and CDR2 SMNVEV come from the germline V gene (reference sequence). CDR3 nucleotides: TGTGCCAGCACCTCATTGGATACGCAGTATTTT. Translating gives CASTSLDTQYF.

This chain uses TRBV7-2 with TRBJ1-4; TRBD1 agrees at 11 bases. This CDR3 has 15 residues. Trimming took 4 bases from V and 8 from J; bases not matched to a gene: 6. Germline-derived CDR1 and CDR2 are SGHTA and FQGNSA. The CDR3 is CASSSIGTGGEKLFF. CDR3 DNA: TGTGCCAGCAGCTCGATCGGGACAGGGGGGGAAAAACTGTTTTTT.

For this clone: Other DNA sequences within the sample encode an identical CDR3. This chain joins TRBV28 and TRBJ2-1, with TRBD2 matching over 8 bases. Germline CDR1 reads MDHEN; CDR2 reads SYDVKM. The CDR3 totals 16 residues. Unmatched junction bases numbered 7, after V lost 6 bases and J lost 0 bases. As DNA, the CDR3 is TGTGCCAGCAGCGCTCCCCTAGCGGGCTCCTACAATGAGCAGTTCTTC. The encoded protein is CASSAPLAGSYNEQFF. Full variable domain (rest looked up from reference TRBV28 and TRBJ2-1): DVKVTQSSRYLVKRTGEKVFLECVQDMDHENMFWYRQDPGLGLRLIYFSYDVKMKEKGDIPEGYSVSREKKERFSLILESASTNQTSMYLCASSAPLAGSYNEQFFGPGTRLTVL.

This clone occurred once. The rearrangement joins TRBV27 to TRBJ2-5; 11 bases agree with TRBD2. Germline loops: CDR1 MNHEY, CDR2 SMNVEV (reference sequence). Losses at the gene ends were 2 bases for V and 5 bases for J; bases not matched to a gene: 4. The CDR3 contains 15 residues. Here the CDR3 DNA reads TGTGCCAGCAGTTTAGGGACTAGCGGATCGGAGACCCAGTACTTC. Protein sequence: CASSLGTSGSETQYF.

This rearrangement joins TRBV28 to TRBJ2-7; possibly TRBD2 for D (5 bases). Germline CDR1 is MDHEN and CDR2 is SYDVKM. V was trimmed by 2 bases and J by 2 bases, leaving 22 bases between them. The CDR3 contains 18 residues. CDR3 DNA: TGTGCCAGCAGTTTAGGTCCCCCTAAAAGGACGGGGACCTACGAGCAGTACTTC. This codes for CASSLGPPKRTGTYEQYF.

V is TRBV14 and J is TRBJ1-6; unclear D gene. CDR3 size: 13 residues. With 0 bases removed from V and 9 bases from J, the gap between germline ends came to 6 bases. CDR1 and CDR2 (germline): SGHDN, FVKESK. CDR3 nucleotide sequence: TGTGCCAGCAGCCAAGATTGGGCTTCACCCCTCCACTTT. Its protein product is CASSQDWASPLHF.

The rearrangement uses TRBV5-4 and TRBJ2-1, with 8 bases fitting TRBD2. Germline V gene data show CDR1 as SGHNT and CDR2 as YYREEE (reference sequence). After removal of 4 bases from V and 8 bases from J, the junction contained 14 bases not matched to a gene. CDR3 length: 16 residues. The CDR3 reads CASSPPGREVAYEQFF. The CDR3 coding sequence is TGTGCCAGCAGCCCCCCGGGGCGGGAGGTAGCCTATGAGCAGTTCTTC.

In this sample, this clone turned up a few times. The rearrangement joins TRBV9 to TRBJ2-7; 11 positions match TRBD2. The ends lost 2 bases at V and 3 bases at J; junction bases unmatched: 4. CDR3 length equals 15 residues. CDR1 and CDR2 (germline): SGDLS, YYNGEE. CDR3 DNA: TGTGCCAGCAGCGTTGCCGGGACTAGCGGCTACGAGCAGTACTTC. It specifies CASSVAGTSGYEQYF.

The chain is built from TRBV19 and TRBJ1-4; 9 bases match TRBD1. Germline assignment: CDR1 LNHDA and CDR2 SQIVND (reference sequence). CDR3 length equals 14 residues. J lost 5 bases, V lost 6 bases, and 4 bases had no gene match. CDR3 nucleotides: TGTGCCAGTAGAGACAGGGGGATGAATGAAAAACTGTTTTTT. This translates into CASRDRGMNEKLFF.

This sequence joins TRBV11-3 and TRBJ2-2; D is possibly TRBD2 (5 bases). Looked up from germline, CDR1 is SGHNT and CDR2 is YENEEA. The CDR3 contains 16 residues. Between the trimmed V and J ends, which lost 5 bases and 6 bases, there was a span of 19 bases. The CDR3 region has the DNA TGTGCCAGCAGCCTCGGGGAGTCAGGAGTTTCCGGGGAGCTGTTTTTT. This encodes CASSLGESGVSGELFF.

CDR3 sequence: CASSSTSSSYEQYF. The CDR3 coding sequence is TGCGCCAGCAGCAGTACTAGCAGCTCCTACGAGCAGTACTTC. The V and J genes are TRBV5-1 and TRBJ2-7; TRBD2 might be the D (6 bases). CDR1 is SGHRS and CDR2 is YFSETQ in the germline V gene. V lost 4 bases, J lost 0 bases, and 11 bases lay in between. This CDR3 has 14 amino acids.

This clone was counted a few times. J is TRBJ1-6 and V is TRBV28; D gene uncertain. The germline gives CDR1 MDHEN, CDR2 SYDVKM. The ends were cut back, 2 bases at V and 10 bases at J, with 6 bases in the middle. This CDR3 contains 12 residues. CDR3 sequence: CASSLRVSPLHF. CDR3 DNA sequence: TGTGCCAGCAGTTTAAGGGTCTCACCCCTCCACTTT.

The chain links TRBV10-3 to TRBJ2-1; 11 bases fit TRBD2. The trim removed 4 bases at V and 12 bases at J, leaving 8 bases unmatched. This CDR3 spans 14 amino acids. Looked up from germline, CDR1 is ENHRY and CDR2 is SYGVKD. The CDR3, as DNA: TGTGCCATCAGTGCGGAGGGGACTAGCGGACGGCAGTTCTTC. Protein sequence: CAISAEGTSGRQFF.

The rearrangement uses TRBV28 and TRBJ1-2; D is perhaps TRBD1 (5 bases). The germline V gene has CDR1 MDHEN and CDR2 SYDVKM. The CDR3 extends over 15 amino acids. The V and J ends lost 5 bases and 2 bases respectively, with 15 bases between them. In nucleotides, the CDR3 is TGTGCCAGCAGTGTATCAGTCGAGGGGAACTATGGCTACACCTTC. This translates into CASSVSVEGNYGYTF.